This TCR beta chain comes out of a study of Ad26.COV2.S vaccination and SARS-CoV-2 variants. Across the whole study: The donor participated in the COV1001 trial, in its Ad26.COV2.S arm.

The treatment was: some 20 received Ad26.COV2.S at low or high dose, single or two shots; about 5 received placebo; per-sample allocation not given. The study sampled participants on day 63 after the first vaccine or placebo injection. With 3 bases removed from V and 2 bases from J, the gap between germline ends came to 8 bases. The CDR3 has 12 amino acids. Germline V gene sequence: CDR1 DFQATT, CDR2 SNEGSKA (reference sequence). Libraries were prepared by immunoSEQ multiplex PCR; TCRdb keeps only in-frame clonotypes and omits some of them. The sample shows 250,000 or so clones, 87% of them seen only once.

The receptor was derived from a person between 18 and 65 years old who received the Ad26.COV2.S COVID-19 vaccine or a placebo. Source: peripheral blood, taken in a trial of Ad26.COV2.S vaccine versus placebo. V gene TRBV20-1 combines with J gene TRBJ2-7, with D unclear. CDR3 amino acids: CSASGAPYEQYF. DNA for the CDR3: TGCAGTGCTAGTGGCGCCCCCTACGAGCAGTACTTC.